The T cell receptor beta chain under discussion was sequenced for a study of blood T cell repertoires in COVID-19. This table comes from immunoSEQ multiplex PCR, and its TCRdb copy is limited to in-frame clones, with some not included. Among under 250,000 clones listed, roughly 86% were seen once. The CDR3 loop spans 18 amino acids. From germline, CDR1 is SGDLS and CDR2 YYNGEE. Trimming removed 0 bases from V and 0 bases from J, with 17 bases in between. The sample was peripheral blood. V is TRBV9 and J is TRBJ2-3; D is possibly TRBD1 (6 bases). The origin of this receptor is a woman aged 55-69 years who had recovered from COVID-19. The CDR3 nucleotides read TGTGCCAGCAGCGTAGCTACTCAGGGGTCAACTAGCACAGATACGCAGTATTTT. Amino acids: CASSVATQGSTSTDTQYF.